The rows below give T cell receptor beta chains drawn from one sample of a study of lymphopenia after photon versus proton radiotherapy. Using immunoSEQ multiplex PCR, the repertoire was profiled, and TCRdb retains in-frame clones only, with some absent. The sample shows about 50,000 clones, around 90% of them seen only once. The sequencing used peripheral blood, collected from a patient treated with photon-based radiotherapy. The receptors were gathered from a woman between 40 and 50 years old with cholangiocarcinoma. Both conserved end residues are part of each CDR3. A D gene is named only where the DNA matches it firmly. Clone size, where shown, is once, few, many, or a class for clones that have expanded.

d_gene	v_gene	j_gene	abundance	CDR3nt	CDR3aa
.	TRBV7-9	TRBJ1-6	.	TGTGCCAGTTCCCTTGAGGGCCGCTCACCCCTCCACTTT	CASSLEGRSPLHF
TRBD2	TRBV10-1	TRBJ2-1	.	TGCGCCAGCAGTAGCGGGGGGGAGTCGATCTTC	CASSSGGESIF
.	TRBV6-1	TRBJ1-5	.	TGTGCCAGCAGTGTTCCCCTCAATCAGCCCCAGCATTTT	CASSVPLNQPQHF
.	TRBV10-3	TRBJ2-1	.	TGTGCCATCAGTGATGGAGGGGCCGGGATTGAGCAGTTCTTC	CAISDGGAGIEQFF
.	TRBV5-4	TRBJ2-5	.	TGTGCCAGCAGCTCCCTGGGGGGACGGGAGACCCAGTACTTC	CASSSLGGRETQYF
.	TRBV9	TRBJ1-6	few	TGTGCCAGCAGCTTAGGTCCCACAGGGTTCAATTCACCCCTCCACTTT	CASSLGPTGFNSPLHF
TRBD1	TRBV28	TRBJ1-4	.	TGTGCCAGCAGACAGGGGGCAACTAATGAAAAACTGTTTTTT	CASRQGATNEKLFF
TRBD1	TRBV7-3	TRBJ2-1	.	TGTGCCAGCAGCTTAAAAGGGGGCTTTAACCCCTACAATGAGCAGTTCTTC	CASSLKGGFNPYNEQFF
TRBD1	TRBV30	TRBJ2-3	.	TGTGCCTGGAGCAGGGGGCCTCTCACAGATACGCAGTATTTT	CAWSRGPLTDTQYF
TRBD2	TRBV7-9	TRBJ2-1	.	TGTGCCAGCAGCTTAGAGGGACTAGCGGGGGTGAAGGAGCAGTTCTTC	CASSLEGLAGVKEQFF
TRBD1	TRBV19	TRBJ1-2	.	TGTGCCAGTAGTCCAGGACAGGGGGTCGGCTATGGCTACACCTTC	CASSPGQGVGYGYTF
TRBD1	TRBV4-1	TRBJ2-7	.	TGCGCCAGCAGCCAACTGGGACAGGGAACCTACGAGCAGTACTTC	CASSQLGQGTYEQYF
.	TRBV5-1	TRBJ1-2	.	TGCGCCAGCAGCTGGGGGGGAGGCACCACTAACTATGGCTACACCTTC	CASSWGGGTTNYGYTF
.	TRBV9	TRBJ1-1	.	TGTGCCAGCAGCGTAGCCGGGAACACTGAAGCTTTCTTT	CASSVAGNTEAFF
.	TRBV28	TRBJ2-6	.	TGTGCCAGCATTCCAGGGACAGCGGGATCTGGGGCCAACGTCCTGACTTTC	CASIPGTAGSGANVLTF
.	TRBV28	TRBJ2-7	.	TGTGCCAGCAGAATCTACCAGGGAAGAGCCTACGAGCAGTACTTC	CASRIYQGRAYEQYF
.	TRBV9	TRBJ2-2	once	TGTGCCAGCAGCGTAGGAGGGACCGGGGAGCTGTTTTTT	CASSVGGTGELFF
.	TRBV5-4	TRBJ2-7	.	TGTGCCAGCAGCCTAACCGGGAGCAACGAGCAGTACTTC	CASSLTGSNEQYF
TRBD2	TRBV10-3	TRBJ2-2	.	TGTGCCATCAGCCGAGGGACTAGCGGGGGCTCGGCCGGGGAGCTGTTTTTT	CAISRGTSGGSAGELFF
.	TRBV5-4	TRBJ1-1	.	TGTGCCAGCAGCTCCCTCCTGGATAGGGACACAGATTTCTTT	CASSSLLDRDTDFF
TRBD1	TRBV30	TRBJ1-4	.	TGTGCCTGGAGTATGACAGGGTGGTCGGAAAAACTGTTTTTT	CAWSMTGWSEKLFF
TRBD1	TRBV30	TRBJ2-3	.	TGTGCCGGGGACAGAATTTCCACAGATACGCAGTATTTT	CAGDRISTDTQYF
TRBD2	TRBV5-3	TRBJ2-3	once	TGTGCCAGAAGCTCACTGGTAGGGGGAGCGGGGGTGTACACAGATACGCAGTATTTT	CARSSLVGGAGVYTDTQYF
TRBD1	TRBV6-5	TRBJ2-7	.	TGTGCCAGCAGCCGATCCGGACAGGGGCTCTACGAGCAGTACTTC	CASSRSGQGLYEQYF
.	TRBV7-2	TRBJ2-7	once	TGTGCCAGCAGCCATCGGGGCGCCCGGGACGAGCAGTACTTC	CASSHRGARDEQYF
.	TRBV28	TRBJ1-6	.	TGTGCCAGCAGTTCTCCGGGACTCACGAGTTCACCCCTCCACTTT	CASSSPGLTSSPLHF
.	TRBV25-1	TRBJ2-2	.	TGTGCCAGCAGTGAATCCCTAGGTTCCGGGGAGCTGTTTTTT	CASSESLGSGELFF
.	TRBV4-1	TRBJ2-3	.	TGCGCCAGCAGCCACACACTAGCTCTTTTCACAGATACGCAGTATTTT	CASSHTLALFTDTQYF